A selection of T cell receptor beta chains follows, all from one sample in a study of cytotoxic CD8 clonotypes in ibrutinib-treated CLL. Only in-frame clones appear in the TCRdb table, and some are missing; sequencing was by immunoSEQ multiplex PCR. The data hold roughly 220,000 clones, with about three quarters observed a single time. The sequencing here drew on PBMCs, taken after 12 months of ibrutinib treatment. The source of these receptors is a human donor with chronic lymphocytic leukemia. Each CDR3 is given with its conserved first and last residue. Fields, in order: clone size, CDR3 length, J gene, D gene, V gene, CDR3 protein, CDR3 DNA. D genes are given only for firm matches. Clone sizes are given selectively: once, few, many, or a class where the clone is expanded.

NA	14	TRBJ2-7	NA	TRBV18	CASSPSYLTYEQYF	TGTGCCAGCTCACCCAGCTATTTAACCTACGAGCAGTACTTC
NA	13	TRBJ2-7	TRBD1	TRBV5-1	CASARDSSYEQYF	TGCGCCAGCGCCAGGGACAGTTCCTACGAGCAGTACTTC
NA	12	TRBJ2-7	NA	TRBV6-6	CASSYQGNEQYF	TGTGCCAGCAGTTATCAGGGGAACGAGCAGTACTTC
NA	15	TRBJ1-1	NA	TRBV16	CASSEGRVMNTEAFF	TGTGCCAGCAGCGAGGGAAGGGTAATGAACACTGAAGCTTTCTTT
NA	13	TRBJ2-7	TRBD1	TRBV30	CAWSGGGDYGQYF	TGTGCCTGGAGTGGAGGGGGCGACTACGGGCAGTACTTC
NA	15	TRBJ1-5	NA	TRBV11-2	CASSFDNKGNQPQHF	TGTGCCAGCAGCTTTGACAACAAGGGCAATCAGCCCCAGCATTTT
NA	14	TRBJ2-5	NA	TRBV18	CASSPQGLQETQYF	TGTGCCAGCTCACCACAAGGACTGCAAGAGACCCAGTACTTC
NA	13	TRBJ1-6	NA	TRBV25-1	CASSEWGNSPLHF	TGTGCCAGCAGTGAATGGGGTAATTCACCCCTCCACTTT
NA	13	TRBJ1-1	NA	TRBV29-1	CSGKGQVNTEAFF	TGCAGCGGCAAAGGACAAGTGAACACTGAAGCTTTCTTT
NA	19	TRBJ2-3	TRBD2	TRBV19	CASSPRLAGEVTGTDTQYF	TGTGCCAGTAGTCCCCGACTAGCGGGAGAGGTAACGGGGACAGATACGCAGTATTTT
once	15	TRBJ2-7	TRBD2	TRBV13	CASIDRGGRRYEQYF	TGTGCCAGCATTGACCGTGGCGGGAGGCGGTACGAGCAGTACTTC
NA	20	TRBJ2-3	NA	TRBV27	CASSPLLGKASPTHTDTQYF	TGTGCCAGCAGTCCGCTTCTGGGCAAAGCATCGCCCACACACACAGATACGCAGTATTTT
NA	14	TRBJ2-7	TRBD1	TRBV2	CASSGWTGGGEQYF	TGTGCCAGCAGTGGCTGGACAGGGGGCGGAGAGCAGTACTTC
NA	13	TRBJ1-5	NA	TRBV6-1	CASSVETAQPQHF	TGTGCCAGCAGTGTAGAGACTGCTCAGCCCCAGCATTTT
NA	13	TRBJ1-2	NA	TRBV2	CASSEGGERGYTF	TGTGCCAGCAGTGAAGGGGGGGAGCGAGGCTACACCTTC
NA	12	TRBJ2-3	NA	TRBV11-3	CASSFDPDTQYF	TGTGCCAGCAGCTTTGACCCAGATACGCAGTATTTT
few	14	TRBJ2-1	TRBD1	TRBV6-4	CASSASGTGHEQFF	TGTGCCAGCAGTGCCTCCGGGACAGGGCATGAGCAGTTCTTC
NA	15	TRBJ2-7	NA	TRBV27	CASRISWDGTYEQYF	TGTGCCAGCAGGATAAGTTGGGACGGCACCTACGAGCAGTACTTC
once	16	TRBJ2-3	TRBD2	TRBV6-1	CASSEAYGGMADTQYF	TGTGCCAGCAGTGAAGCCTACGGGGGGATGGCAGATACGCAGTATTTT
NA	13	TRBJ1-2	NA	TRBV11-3	CASSTNGVDGYTF	TGTGCCAGCAGTACCAACGGGGTGGATGGCTACACCTTC
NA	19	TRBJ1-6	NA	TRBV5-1	CASSLWGGRPVAYNSPLHF	TGCGCCAGCAGCTTGTGGGGAGGGAGACCAGTGGCTTATAATTCACCCCTCCACTTT
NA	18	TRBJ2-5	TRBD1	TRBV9	CASSGGRDRVWGQETQYF	TGTGCCAGCAGCGGAGGCCGGGACAGGGTATGGGGCCAAGAGACCCAGTACTTC
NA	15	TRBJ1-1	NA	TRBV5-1	CASSLVSGRNTEAFF	TGCGCCAGCAGCTTGGTCTCAGGGCGAAACACTGAAGCTTTCTTT
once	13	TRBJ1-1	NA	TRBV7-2	CASSLLGYTEAFF	TGTGCCAGCAGCTTACTAGGGTACACTGAAGCTTTCTTT
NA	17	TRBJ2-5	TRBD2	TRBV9	CASSVAGTSGRAETQYF	TGTGCCAGCAGCGTAGCCGGGACTAGCGGGAGAGCGGAGACCCAGTACTTC
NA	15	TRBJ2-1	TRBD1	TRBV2	CASSEVYRGRGEQFF	TGTGCCAGCAGTGAAGTTTACAGGGGACGGGGCGAGCAGTTCTTC
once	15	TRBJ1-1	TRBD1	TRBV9	CASSVGGDRGKKGAF	TGTGCCAGCAGCGTAGGAGGGGACAGGGGGAAGAAAGGTGCCTTT
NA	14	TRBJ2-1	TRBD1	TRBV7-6	CASSAQGPYNEQFF	TGTGCCAGCAGCGCACAGGGGCCCTACAATGAGCAGTTCTTC
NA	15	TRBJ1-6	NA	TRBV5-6	CASSRYSGHNSPLHF	TGTGCCAGCAGCCGATACAGTGGCCATAATTCACCCCTCCACTTT
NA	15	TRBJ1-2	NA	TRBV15	CATSPSQGTFYGYTF	TGTGCCACCAGTCCCTCGCAGGGGACCTTCTATGGCTACACCTTC
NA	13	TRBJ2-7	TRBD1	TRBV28	CASRPGQVYEQYF	TGTGCCAGCAGGCCGGGACAGGTCTACGAGCAGTACTTC
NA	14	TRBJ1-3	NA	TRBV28	CASNPSGSGNTIYF	TGTGCCAGCAACCCCTCCGGCTCTGGAAACACCATATATTTT
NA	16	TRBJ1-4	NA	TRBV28	CASSPGGYATNEKLFF	TGTGCCAGCAGTCCTGGGGGCTACGCAACTAATGAAAAACTGTTTTTT
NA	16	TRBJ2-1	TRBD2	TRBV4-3	CASSQDVGGPGNEQFF	TGCGCCAGCAGCCAAGATGTGGGAGGGCCTGGTAATGAGCAGTTCTTC
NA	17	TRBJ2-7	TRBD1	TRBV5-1	CASSWHARGQSSYEQYF	TGCGCCAGCAGCTGGCACGCCAGGGGACAGAGCTCCTACGAGCAGTACTTC
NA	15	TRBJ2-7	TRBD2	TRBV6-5	CASSPVGTSGNEQYF	TGTGCCAGCAGTCCTGTAGGGACTAGCGGGAACGAGCAGTACTTC
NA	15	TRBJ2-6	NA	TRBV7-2	CASSLAVDGANVLTF	TGTGCCAGCAGCTTGGCCGTCGATGGGGCCAACGTCCTGACTTTC
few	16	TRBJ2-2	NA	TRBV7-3	CASSQGEAIATGELFF	TGTGCCAGCAGCCAAGGGGAGGCTATCGCCACCGGGGAGCTGTTTTTT
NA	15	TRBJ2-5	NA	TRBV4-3	CASSQGDRGGETQYF	TGCGCCAGCAGCCAGGGTGACAGGGGAGGGGAGACCCAGTACTTC
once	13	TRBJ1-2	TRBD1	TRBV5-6	CASSFTGDYGYTF	TGTGCCAGCAGCTTTACAGGGGACTATGGCTACACCTTC
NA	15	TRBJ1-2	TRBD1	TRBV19	CASSTGTASNYGYTF	TGTGCCAGTAGTACCGGGACAGCCTCAAACTATGGCTACACCTTC
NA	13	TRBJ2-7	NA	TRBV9	CASSVDTAHEQYF	TGTGCCAGCAGCGTAGATACGGCCCACGAGCAGTACTTC
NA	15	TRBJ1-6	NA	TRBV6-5	CASSYSDSINSPLHF	TGTGCCAGCAGTTACTCAGACAGTATCAATTCACCCCTCCACTTT
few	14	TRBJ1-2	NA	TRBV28	CASSARGSRYGYTF	TGTGCCAGCAGTGCTCGTGGATCTAGGTATGGCTACACCTTC
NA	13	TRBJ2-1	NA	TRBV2	CASSSTGYNEQFF	TGTGCCAGCAGTAGTACAGGTTACAATGAGCAGTTCTTC
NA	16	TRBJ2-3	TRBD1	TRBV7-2	CASSLGPGQGGVIQYF	TGTGCCAGCAGCTTAGGTCCGGGACAGGGAGGCGTGATACAGTATTTT
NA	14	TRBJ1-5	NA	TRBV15	CATSSGISNQPQHF	TGTGCCACCAGCAGCGGGATTTCCAATCAGCCCCAGCATTTT
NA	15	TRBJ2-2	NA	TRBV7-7	CASSLVPANTGELFF	TGTGCTAGCAGCTTAGTCCCAGCGAACACCGGGGAGCTGTTTTTT
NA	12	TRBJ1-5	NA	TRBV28	CASRLPNQPQHF	TGTGCCAGCAGACTTCCCAATCAGCCCCAGCATTTT
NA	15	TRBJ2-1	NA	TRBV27	CASSRPRISYNEQFF	TGTGCCAGCAGTCGCCCCCGAATCTCCTACAATGAGCAGTTCTTC
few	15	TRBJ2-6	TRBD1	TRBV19	CASGQGRSGANVLTF	TGTGCCTCAGGACAGGGAAGGTCTGGGGCCAACGTCCTGACTTTC
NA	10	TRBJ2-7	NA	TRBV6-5	CVVGRPTEYF	TGTGTGGTGGGGAGGCCAACGGAGTACTTC